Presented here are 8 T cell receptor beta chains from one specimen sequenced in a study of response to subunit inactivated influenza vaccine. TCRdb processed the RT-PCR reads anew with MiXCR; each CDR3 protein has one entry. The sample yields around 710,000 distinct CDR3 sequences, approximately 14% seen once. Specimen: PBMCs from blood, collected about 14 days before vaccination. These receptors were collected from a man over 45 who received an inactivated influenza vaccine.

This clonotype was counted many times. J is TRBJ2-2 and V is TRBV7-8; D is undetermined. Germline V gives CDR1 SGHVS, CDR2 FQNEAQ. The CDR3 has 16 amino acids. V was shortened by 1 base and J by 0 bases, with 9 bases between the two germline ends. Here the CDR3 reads CASSLVGEANTGELFF. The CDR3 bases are TGTGCCAGCAGCTTAGTTGGGGAAGCGAACACCGGGGAGCTGTTTTTT.

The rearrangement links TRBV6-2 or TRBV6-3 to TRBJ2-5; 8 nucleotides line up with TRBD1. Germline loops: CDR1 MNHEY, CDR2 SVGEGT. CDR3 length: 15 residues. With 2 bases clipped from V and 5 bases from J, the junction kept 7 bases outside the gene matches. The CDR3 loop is CASSYADRAFETQYF. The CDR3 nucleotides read TGTGCCAGCAGTTACGCGGACAGGGCGTTCGAGACCCAGTACTTC.

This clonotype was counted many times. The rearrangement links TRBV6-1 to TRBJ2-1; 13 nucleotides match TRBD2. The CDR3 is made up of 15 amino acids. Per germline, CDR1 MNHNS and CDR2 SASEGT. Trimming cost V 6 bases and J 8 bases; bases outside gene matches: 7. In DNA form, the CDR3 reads TGTGCCAGCAGCCCGGGACTAGCGGGAACCGATGAGCAGTTCTTC. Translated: CASSPGLAGTDEQFF.

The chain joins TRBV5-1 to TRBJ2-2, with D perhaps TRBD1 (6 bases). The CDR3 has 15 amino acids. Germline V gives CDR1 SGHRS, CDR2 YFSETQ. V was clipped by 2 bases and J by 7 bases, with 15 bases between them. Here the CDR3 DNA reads TGCGCCAGCAGCTTTCCAGGGACACCCGGCGGGGAGCTGTTTTTT. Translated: CASSFPGTPGGELFF.

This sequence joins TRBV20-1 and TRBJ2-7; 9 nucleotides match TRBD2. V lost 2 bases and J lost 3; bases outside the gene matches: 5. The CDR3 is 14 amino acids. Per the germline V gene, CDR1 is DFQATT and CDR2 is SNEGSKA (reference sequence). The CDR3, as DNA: TGCAGTGCTAGATCGCGGGGGGGCATCTACGAGCAGTACTTC. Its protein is CSARSRGGIYEQYF.

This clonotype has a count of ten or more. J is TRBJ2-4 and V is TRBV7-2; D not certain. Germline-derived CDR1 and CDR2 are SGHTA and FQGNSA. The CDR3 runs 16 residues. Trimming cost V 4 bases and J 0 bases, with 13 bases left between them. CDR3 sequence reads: CASSSARAAAKNIQYF. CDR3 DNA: TGTGCCAGCAGCTCGGCAAGGGCTGCAGCCAAAAACATTCAGTACTTC.

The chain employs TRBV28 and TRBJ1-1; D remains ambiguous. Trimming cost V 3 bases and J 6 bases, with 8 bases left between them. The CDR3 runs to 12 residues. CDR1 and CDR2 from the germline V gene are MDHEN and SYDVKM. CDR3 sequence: CASSLSDAEAFF. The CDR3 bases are TGTGCCAGCAGTTTGTCCGACGCTGAAGCTTTCTTT.

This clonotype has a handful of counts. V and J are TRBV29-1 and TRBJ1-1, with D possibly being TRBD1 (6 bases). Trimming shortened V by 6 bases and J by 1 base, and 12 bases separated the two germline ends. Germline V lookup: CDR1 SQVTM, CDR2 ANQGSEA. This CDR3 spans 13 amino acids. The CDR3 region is CSVLPTGNTEAFF. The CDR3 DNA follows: TGCAGCGTACTCCCGACAGGGAACACTGAAGCTTTCTTT.